This T cell receptor beta chain was documented in a study of T cells in Graves' hyperthyroidism and ophthalmopathy. Findings of the study overall: Blood samples included most of the expanded thyroid clonotypes exceeding 0.001.

Ten or more counts support this clonotype. Antigen: not known. RNA transcripts gave rise to amplified TCR beta CDR3 regions. The HTBI primer set was used in a first-round RT-PCR of the TCR CDR3. From the multiplex PCR reads, TCRdb called clonotypes with MiXCR, one entry per CDR3 protein. This sample yields about 610,000 distinct CDR3 sequences, of which 16% are seen a single time; roughly 3.5% belongs to the top ten. This CDR3 has 16 amino acids. Between the trimmed V and J ends, which lost 5 bases and 4 bases, there was a span of 20 bases. Germline V gives CDR1 SGHAT, CDR2 FQNNGV. Each 10 ml fresh peripheral blood draw supplied the PBMCs.

Sequenced sample: blood. The TCR was taken from a woman in her thirties or forties with Graves' ophthalmopathy. The gene calls are TRBV11-2 and TRBJ1-1, with D perhaps matching TRBD1 (5 bases). The CDR3 loop is CASSRVGGTIGTEAFF. As DNA, the CDR3 is TGTGCCAGCAGCCGGGTGGGGGGGACGATCGGCACTGAAGCTTTCTTT.